One sample yielded the 10 T cell receptor beta chains listed below, sequenced in a study of cytomegalovirus exposure and HLA in healthy donors. The PCR was carried out with 60 Vbeta primers and 13 Jbeta primers. TCRdb's copy holds only in-frame clones and misses some; the assay was immunoSEQ multiplex PCR. The repertoire has 180,000 or so clones, around a tenth of them found once; the top ten carry 1% to 1.5%. Sample: PBMCs. The receptors here all came from a woman aged 25 to 39 in good health and CMV-seropositive.

The J gene is TRBJ1-1, the V gene TRBV29-1; 8 nucleotides align to TRBD1. Germline values: CDR1 SQVTM, CDR2 ANQGSEA. Trimming removed 2 bases from V and 7 bases from J; junction bases left unmatched: 6. The CDR3 is made up of 13 amino acids. CDR3 in amino acids: CSVERQGNGEAFF. In DNA, the CDR3 is TGCAGCGTTGAAAGACAGGGGAATGGTGAAGCTTTCTTT.

J is TRBJ2-5 and V is TRBV6-5, with 8 bases fitting TRBD2. This CDR3 region has 13 residues. Germline V CDR1 and CDR2: MNHEY, SVGAGI. V shed 6 bases and J 5 bases; nucleotides not matched to a gene: 5. The CDR3 nucleotides are TGTGCCAGCAGCCGGGGGGGGTATGAGACCCAGTACTTC. Protein product: CASSRGGYETQYF.

In its sample, this clone was seen a few times. Different DNA sequences within this sample yield the same CDR3. The V and J genes are TRBV27 and TRBJ2-7, with a possible D match to TRBD1 (6 bases). Germline assignment: CDR1 MNHEY and CDR2 SMNVEV (reference sequence). CDR3 length: 13 amino acids. V shed 6 bases and J shed 2 bases, with 11 bases lying between them. CDR3 coding DNA: TGTGCCAGCAGGGGACACGGTGCCTACGAGCAGTACTTC. It is translated as CASRGHGAYEQYF.

V gene TRBV5-4 combines with J gene TRBJ2-3, with D possibly being TRBD2 (5 bases). V lost 2 bases, J lost 5 bases, and 12 bases lay in between. This CDR3 has 14 residues. Germline values: CDR1 SGHNT, CDR2 YYREEE (reference sequence). The CDR3 nucleotides read TGTGCCAGCAGCTTTAGCGCCAACGGAGATACGCAGTATTTT. It specifies CASSFSANGDTQYF.

The J gene is TRBJ1-5, the V gene TRBV6-6, with TRBD1 identical over 9 bases. CDR1 and CDR2 from the germline V gene are MNHNY and SVGAGI (reference sequence). The CDR3 spans 15 residues. J was trimmed by 7 bases and V by 5 bases; bases with no gene match: 9. CDR3 sequence: CASSRYGTGSQPQHF. The CDR3 nucleotides read TGTGCCAGCAGTCGCTACGGGACAGGGAGCCAGCCCCAGCATTTT.

The chain combines TRBV15 with TRBJ2-5; 9 nucleotides align to TRBD1. CDR3 length: 14 amino acids. CDR1 and CDR2 from the germline V gene are LNHNV and YYDKDF (reference sequence). V shed 10 bases and J 5 bases; nucleotides not matched to a gene: 11. CDR3 protein: CAIDRDRDVETQYF. The CDR3 DNA is TGTGCCATCGACCGGGACAGGGACGTCGAGACCCAGTACTTC.

The gene calls are TRBV5-4 and TRBJ2-5; the D gene is possibly TRBD2 (6 bases). The CDR3 is 16 residues long. The germline V and J ends were trimmed by 0 bases and 0 bases, with 12 bases remaining between them. Germline V gene data show CDR1 as SGHNT and CDR2 as YYREEE (reference sequence). The CDR3 DNA follows: TGTGCCAGCAGCTTGGCCCGCGGGACGGACCAAGAGACCCAGTACTTC. It encodes CASSLARGTDQETQYF.

This clone occurred a few times. This chain joins TRBV6-5 and TRBJ2-7; D gene uncertain. The CDR3 consists of 13 residues. In germline, CDR1 is MNHEY, CDR2 SVGAGI. V lost 6 bases, J lost 3 bases, and 12 bases lay in between. The DNA for the CDR3 is TGTGCCAGCAGGACAACCAATCTCTACGAGCAGTACTTC. Translating it yields CASRTTNLYEQYF.

This clone was observed a few times. This chain joins TRBV19 and TRBJ1-1; TRBD1 matches at 11 bases. Germline values: CDR1 LNHDA, CDR2 SQIVND (reference sequence). The length of the CDR3 is 15 residues. V lost 9 bases and J lost 4; bases outside the gene matches: 10. The CDR3 is CASAGQGAGRTEAFF. In DNA form, the CDR3 reads TGTGCCAGCGCAGGACAGGGGGCCGGTCGCACTGAAGCTTTCTTT. Variable domain in full (rest from reference TRBV19 and TRBJ1-1): DGGITQSPKYLFRKEGQNVTLSCEQNLNHDAMYWYRQDPGQGLRLIYYSQIVNDFQKGDIAEGYSVSREKKESFPLTVTSAQKNPTAFYLCASAGQGAGRTEAFFGQGTRLTVV.

The V gene is TRBV13, the J gene TRBJ2-7; D gene ambiguous. The germline gives CDR1 PRHDT, CDR2 FYEKMQ (reference sequence). The CDR3 covers 11 residues. Deletions cut 3 bases from V and 4 bases from J, with 4 bases between. As DNA, the CDR3 is TGTGCCAGCAGCTTGCAGTACGAGCAGTACTTC. Amino acid sequence: CASSLQYEQYF.